This T cell receptor beta chain was identified during a study of cytomegalovirus exposure and HLA in healthy donors. Study conclusions and caveats: Reported findings show TCR beta sequences accurately forecast HLA-A and HLA-B alleles in most subjects.

The table lists this clone with a count of one. Its antigen is unidentified. Researchers ran the PCR with 60 Vbeta and 13 Jbeta primers. Repertoires were generated with immunoSEQ multiplex PCR, while TCRdb's copy carries only in-frame clones and drops some. The repertoire has about 170,000 clones, about three quarters of them found once; the top ten carry approximately 0.89%. The germline CDR1 and CDR2 sequences are SGHVS and FQNEAQ. Between the trimmed V and J ends, which lost 5 bases and 5 bases, there was a span of 25 bases. The length of the CDR3 is 17 residues. Each donor's status was that of a healthy bone marrow donor.

The origin of this receptor is a woman aged 50 to 60 in good health and CMV-seropositive. Input material: PBMCs. The gene calls are TRBV7-8 and TRBJ2-7; possible D gene TRBD2, 7 bases. The chain's CDR3 is CASSKRGGGRFANEQYF. The CDR3 DNA follows: TGTGCCAGCAGCAAGAGGGGGGGAGGGAGGTTCGCGAACGAGCAGTACTTC.